Listed here are 11 T cell receptor beta chains from one sample, sequenced in a study of low-dose radiotherapy and immunotherapy resistance in tumors. Indicated time point: before trial treatment. Covering alpha and beta chains, TRAV- and TRBV-specific primers were used for the first-strand cDNA. The authors ran about 20 PCR cycles to amplify TCRs with a constant-region primer and V-primer adapter. TCRdb re-called the reads through MiXCR, storing one row per CDR3 protein. Among 55,000 to 70,000 distinct CDR3 sequences listed, roughly 24% were seen once. Here the sequenced sample was PBMCs, taken before treatment. The receptors come from a male donor with prostate cancer.

This clonotype was recorded many times. The rearrangement links TRBV3-1 to TRBJ1-2, with D unresolved. The V gene lost 1 base and the J gene lost 7 bases, with 13 bases spanning the gap. This CDR3 region has 14 residues. Looked up from germline, CDR1 is LGHDT and CDR2 is YNNKEL (reference sequence). The CDR3: CASSQGTVGFGYTF. As DNA, the CDR3 is TGTGCCAGCAGCCAAGGCACCGTCGGTTTTGGCTACACCTTC.

In this sample, this clonotype turned up a few times. The CDR3 loop reads CASSYYQKGGSEQYF. The CDR3 DNA follows: TGTGCCAGCAGTTACTACCAAAAGGGGGGCTCCGAGCAGTACTTC. This chain joins TRBV6-5 and TRBJ2-7; D might be TRBD1 or TRBD2, each matching 6 bases. The germline gives CDR1 MNHEY, CDR2 SVGAGI. The ends were cut back, 1 base at V and 6 bases at J, with 16 bases in the middle. This CDR3 spans 15 amino acids.

This clonotype has ten or more counts. The chain joins TRBV20-1 to TRBJ2-3; unclear D gene. The germline gives CDR1 DFQATT, CDR2 SNEGSKA (reference sequence). The V end was cut by 3 bases, the J end by 4 bases, with 17 bases between. This CDR3 has 15 amino acids. CDR3 sequence reads: CSASGSIESPDTQYF. The DNA of the CDR3 is TGCAGTGCTAGTGGATCTATAGAGAGCCCAGATACGCAGTATTTT.

Many counts were recorded for this clonotype. V is TRBV28 and J is TRBJ1-4; 9 positions agree with TRBD1. The length of the CDR3 is 15 residues. From germline, CDR1 is MDHEN and CDR2 SYDVKM. With 7 bases clipped from V and 6 bases from J, the junction kept 9 bases outside the gene matches. CDR3 protein: CASISFRDRDEKLFF. Written as DNA, the CDR3 is TGTGCCAGCATTTCCTTCAGGGACAGGGATGAAAAACTGTTTTTT.

There are a few counts of this clonotype. The chain joins TRBV2 to TRBJ1-1; no clear D. The germline V gene has CDR1 SNHLY and CDR2 FYNNEI. The CDR3 sequence is 12 residues long. Between the trimmed V and J ends, which lost 8 bases and 1 base, there was a span of 8 bases. CDR3 DNA sequence: TGTGCCAGCTCCACACAGAACACTGAAGCTTTCTTT. Translated: CASSTQNTEAFF.

The rearrangement uses TRBV29-1 and TRBJ2-7, with D possibly being TRBD2 (6 bases). The CDR3 sequence is 12 residues long. From germline, CDR1 is SQVTM and CDR2 ANQGSEA. V lost 2 bases, J lost 4 bases, and 9 bases lay in between. The CDR3 loop is CSVELARYEQYF. CDR3 bases: TGCAGCGTTGAACTAGCGAGGTACGAGCAGTACTTC.

This chain links TRBV11-3 with TRBJ2-7; a weak D match, TRBD2 (6 bases). The CDR3 consists of 14 residues. Germline V gene sequence: CDR1 SGHNT, CDR2 YENEEA. V shed 5 bases and J shed 2 bases, with 13 bases lying between them. CDR3 in amino acids: CASSPQGGPYEQYF. In DNA form, the CDR3 reads TGTGCCAGCAGCCCGCAAGGAGGGCCCTACGAGCAGTACTTC.

This clonotype was recorded a few times. This chain links TRBV24-1 with TRBJ2-3; D assignment may be TRBD1 or TRBD2 (7 bases each). The CDR3 contains 14 residues. V was cut by 5 bases and J by 5 bases, with 13 bases left in between. Per germline, CDR1 KGHDR and CDR2 SFDVKD. For the CDR3, the DNA is TGTGCCACCAGTGGGGAGGGGGCCGGAGATACGCAGTATTTT. This codes for CATSGEGAGDTQYF.

This clonotype came up many times. The chain is built from TRBV6-2 or TRBV6-3 and TRBJ2-7; 8 nucleotides match TRBD2. Unmatched junction bases numbered 13, after V lost 2 bases and J lost 4 bases. CDR3 length equals 17 residues. In germline, CDR1 is MNHEY, CDR2 SVGEGT. CDR3 residues: CASSYGARGAQRYEQYF. For the CDR3, the DNA is TGTGCCAGCAGTTACGGGGCGCGGGGGGCCCAGCGATACGAGCAGTACTTC.

This clonotype was detected many times. This sequence joins TRBV10-3 and TRBJ1-1; tentative D call: TRBD1 (5 bases). Germline lookup yields CDR1 ENHRY and CDR2 SYGVKD. V lost 2 bases and J lost 0, with 13 bases in between. CDR3 size: 16 residues. DNA of the CDR3: TGTGCCATCAGTGAGAGAAGGGGCGACATGAACACTGAAGCTTTCTTT. As protein: CAISERRGDMNTEAFF.

The V and J genes are TRBV20-1 and TRBJ2-7; D could derive from TRBD1 or TRBD2 (5 bases each). The CDR3 totals 13 residues. Trimming shortened V by 6 bases and J by 4 bases, and 16 bases separated the two germline ends. Germline V lookup: CDR1 DFQATT, CDR2 SNEGSKA (reference sequence). The CDR3 here is CSASRDVSYEQYF. CDR3 sequence (DNA): TGCAGTGCCTCCCGGGACGTTTCTTACGAGCAGTACTTC.